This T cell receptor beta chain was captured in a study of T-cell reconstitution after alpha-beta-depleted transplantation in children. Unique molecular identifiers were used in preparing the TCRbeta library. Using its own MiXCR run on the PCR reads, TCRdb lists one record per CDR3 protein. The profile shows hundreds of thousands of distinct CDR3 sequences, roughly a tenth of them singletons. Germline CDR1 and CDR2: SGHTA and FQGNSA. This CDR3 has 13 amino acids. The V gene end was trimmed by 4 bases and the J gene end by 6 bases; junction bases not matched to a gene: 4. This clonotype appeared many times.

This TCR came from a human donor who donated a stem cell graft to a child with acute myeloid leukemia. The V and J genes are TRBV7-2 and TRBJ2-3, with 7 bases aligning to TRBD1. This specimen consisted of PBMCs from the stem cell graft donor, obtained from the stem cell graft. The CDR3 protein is CASSSKQGDTQYF. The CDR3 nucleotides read TGTGCCAGCAGCTCAAAACAGGGGGATACGCAGTATTTT.